This TCR beta chain is from a study of shared clonotypes between healthy human individuals. Positively selected for CCR7, the CD45RO-negative cells used as naive CD8 cells excluded terminally differentiated effector memory CD45RA+ cells. This table comes from immunoSEQ multiplex PCR, and its TCRdb copy is limited to in-frame clones, with some not included. The sample yields roughly 650,000 clones, about 96% seen once. The CDR3 totals 12 residues. Trimming stripped 4 bases from V and 10 bases from J, with 11 bases between. Germline CDR1 and CDR2: MNHNY and SVGAGI (reference sequence). Sequencing was performed on naive CD8+ T cells sorted from blood. The chain couples TRBV6-6 to TRBJ1-5, with D unresolved. This sequence originates from a woman aged 25-40 years in good health. The CDR3 spells CASSSEWYPQHF. The CDR3 DNA reads as TGTGCCAGCAGTTCCGAGTGGTACCCCCAGCATTTT.